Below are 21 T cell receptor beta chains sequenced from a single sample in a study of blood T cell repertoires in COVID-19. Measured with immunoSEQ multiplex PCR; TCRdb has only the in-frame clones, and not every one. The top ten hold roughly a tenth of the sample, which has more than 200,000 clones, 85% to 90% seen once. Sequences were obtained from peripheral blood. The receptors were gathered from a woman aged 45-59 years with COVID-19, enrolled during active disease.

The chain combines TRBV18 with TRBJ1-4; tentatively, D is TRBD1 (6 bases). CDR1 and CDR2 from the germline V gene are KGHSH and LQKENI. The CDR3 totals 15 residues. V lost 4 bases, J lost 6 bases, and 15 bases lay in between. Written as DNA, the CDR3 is TGTGCCAGCTCACGATCACAGGGTTGGGATGAAAAACTGTTTTTT. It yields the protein CASSRSQGWDEKLFF. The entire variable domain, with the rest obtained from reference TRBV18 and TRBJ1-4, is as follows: NAGVMQNPRHLVRRRGQEARLRCSPMKGHSHVYWYRQLPEEGLKFMVYLQKENIIDESGMPKERFSAEFPKEGPSILRIQQVVRGDSAAYFCASSRSQGWDEKLFFGSGTQLSVL.

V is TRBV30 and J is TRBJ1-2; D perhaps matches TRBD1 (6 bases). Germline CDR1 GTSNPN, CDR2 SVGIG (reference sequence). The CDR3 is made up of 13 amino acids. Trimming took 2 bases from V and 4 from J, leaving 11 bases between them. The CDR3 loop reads CAWSPRTAYGYTF. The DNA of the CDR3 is TGTGCCTGGAGTCCTCGGACAGCCTATGGCTACACCTTC.

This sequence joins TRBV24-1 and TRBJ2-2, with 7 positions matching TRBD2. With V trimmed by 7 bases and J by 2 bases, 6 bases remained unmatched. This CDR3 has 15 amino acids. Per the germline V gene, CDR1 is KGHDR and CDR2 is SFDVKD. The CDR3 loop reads CATRSGGLNTGELFF. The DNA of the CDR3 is TGTGCCACCAGGTCCGGGGGACTAAACACCGGGGAGCTGTTTTTT.

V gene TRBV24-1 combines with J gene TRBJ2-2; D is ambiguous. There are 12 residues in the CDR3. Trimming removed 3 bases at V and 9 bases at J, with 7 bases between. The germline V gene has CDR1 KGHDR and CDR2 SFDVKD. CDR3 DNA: TGTGCCACCAGTGATGCCTATAGGGAGCTGTTTTTT. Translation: CATSDAYRELFF.

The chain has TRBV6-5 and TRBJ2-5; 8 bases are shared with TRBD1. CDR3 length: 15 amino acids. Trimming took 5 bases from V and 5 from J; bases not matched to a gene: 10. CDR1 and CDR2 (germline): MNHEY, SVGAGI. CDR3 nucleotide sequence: TGTGCCAGCAGTACCGACAGGGGATCAGAGGAGACCCAGTACTTC. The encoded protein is CASSTDRGSEETQYF.

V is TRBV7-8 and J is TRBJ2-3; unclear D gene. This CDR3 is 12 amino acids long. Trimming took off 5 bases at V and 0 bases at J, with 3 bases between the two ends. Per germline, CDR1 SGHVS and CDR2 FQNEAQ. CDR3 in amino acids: CASSPSTDTQYF. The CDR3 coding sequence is TGTGCCAGCAGCCCTAGCACAGATACGCAGTATTTT.

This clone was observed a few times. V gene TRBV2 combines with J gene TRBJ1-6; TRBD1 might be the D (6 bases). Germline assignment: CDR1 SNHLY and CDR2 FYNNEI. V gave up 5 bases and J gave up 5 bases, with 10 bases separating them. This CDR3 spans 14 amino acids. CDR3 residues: CASSPGVDNSPLHF. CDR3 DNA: TGTGCCAGCAGTCCAGGGGTGGATAATTCACCCCTCCACTTT.

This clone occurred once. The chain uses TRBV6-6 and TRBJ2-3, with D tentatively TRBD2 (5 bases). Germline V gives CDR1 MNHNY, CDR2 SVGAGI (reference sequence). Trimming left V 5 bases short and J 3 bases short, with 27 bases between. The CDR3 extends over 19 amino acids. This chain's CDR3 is CASSLGFLGRPGETDTQYF. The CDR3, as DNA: TGTGCCAGCAGTCTGGGTTTTCTTGGACGCCCCGGGGAAACAGATACGCAGTATTTT.

The CDR3 nucleotides are TGTGCCAGCAGTGACTCGGGCAGGGGGCACACCTCTGGAAACACCATATATTTT. This translates into CASSDSGRGHTSGNTIYF. The V call is TRBV6-4, the J call TRBJ1-3, with TRBD1 identical over 8 bases. Trimming at V came to 0 bases and at J to 0 bases, leaving 7 bases not matched to a gene. Germline values: CDR1 MRHNA, CDR2 SNTAGT. CDR3 length equals 18 residues.

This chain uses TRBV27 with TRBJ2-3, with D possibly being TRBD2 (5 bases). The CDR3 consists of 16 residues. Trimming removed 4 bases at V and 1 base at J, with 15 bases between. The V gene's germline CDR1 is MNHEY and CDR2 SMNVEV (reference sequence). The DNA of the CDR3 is TGTGCCAGCAGTTACCGAGGGCCCTCCGGCACAGATACGCAGTATTTT. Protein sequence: CASSYRGPSGTDTQYF.

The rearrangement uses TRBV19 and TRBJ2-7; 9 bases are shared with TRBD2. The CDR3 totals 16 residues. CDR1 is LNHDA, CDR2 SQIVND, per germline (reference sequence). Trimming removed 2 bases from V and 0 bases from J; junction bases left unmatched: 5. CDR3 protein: CASSIKAGGYSYEQYF. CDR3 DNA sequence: TGTGCCAGTAGTATAAAAGCGGGGGGCTACTCCTACGAGCAGTACTTC.

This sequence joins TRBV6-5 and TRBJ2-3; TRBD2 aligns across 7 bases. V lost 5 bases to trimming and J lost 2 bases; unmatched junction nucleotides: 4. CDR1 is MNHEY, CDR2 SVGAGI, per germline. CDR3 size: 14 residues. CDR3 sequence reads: CASSQGLNTDTQYF. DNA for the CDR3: TGTGCCAGCAGTCAGGGACTAAACACAGATACGCAGTATTTT.

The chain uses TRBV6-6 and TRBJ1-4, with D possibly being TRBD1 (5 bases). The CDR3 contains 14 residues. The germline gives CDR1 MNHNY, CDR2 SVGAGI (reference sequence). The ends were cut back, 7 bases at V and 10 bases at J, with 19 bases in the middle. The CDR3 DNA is TGTGCCAGCACTTCTCAGGGCCCCTTGGGAAAACTGTTTTTT. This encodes CASTSQGPLGKLFF.

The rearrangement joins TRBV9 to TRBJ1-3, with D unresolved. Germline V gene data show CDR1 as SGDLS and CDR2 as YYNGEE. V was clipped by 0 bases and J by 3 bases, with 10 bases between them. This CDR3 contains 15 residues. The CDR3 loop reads CASSVDPVSGNTIYF. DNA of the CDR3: TGTGCCAGCAGCGTAGATCCAGTAAGTGGAAACACCATATATTTT.

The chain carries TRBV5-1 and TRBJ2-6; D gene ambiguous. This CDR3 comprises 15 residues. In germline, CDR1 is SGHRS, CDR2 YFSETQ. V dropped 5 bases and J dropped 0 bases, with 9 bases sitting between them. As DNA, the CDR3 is TGCGCCAGCAGTCAGGTTAGCTCTGGGGCCAACGTCCTGACTTTC. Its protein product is CASSQVSSGANVLTF.

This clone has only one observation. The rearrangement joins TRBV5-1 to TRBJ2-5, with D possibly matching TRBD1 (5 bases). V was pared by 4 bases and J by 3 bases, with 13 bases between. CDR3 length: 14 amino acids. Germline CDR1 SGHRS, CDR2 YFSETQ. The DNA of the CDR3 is TGCGCCAGCAGCCCTGATGGCAGGGAAGAGACCCAGTACTTC. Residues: CASSPDGREETQYF.

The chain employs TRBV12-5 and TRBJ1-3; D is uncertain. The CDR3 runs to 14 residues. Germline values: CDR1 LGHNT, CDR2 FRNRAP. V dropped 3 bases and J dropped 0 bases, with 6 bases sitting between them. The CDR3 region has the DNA TGTGCTAGTGGTTTCGAGGGCTCTGGAAACACCATATATTTT. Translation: CASGFEGSGNTIYF.

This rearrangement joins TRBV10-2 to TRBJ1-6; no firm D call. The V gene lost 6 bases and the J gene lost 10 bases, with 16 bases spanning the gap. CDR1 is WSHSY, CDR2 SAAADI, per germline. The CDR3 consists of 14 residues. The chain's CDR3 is CASRFWLVESPLHF. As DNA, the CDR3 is TGCGCCAGCAGATTCTGGTTGGTGGAGTCACCCCTCCACTTT.

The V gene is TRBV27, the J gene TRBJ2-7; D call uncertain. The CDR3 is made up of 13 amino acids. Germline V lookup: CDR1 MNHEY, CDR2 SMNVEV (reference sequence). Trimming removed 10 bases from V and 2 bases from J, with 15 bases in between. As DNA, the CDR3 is TGTGCCACTGGAGACGGCTACACCTACGAGCAGTACTTC. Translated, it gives CATGDGYTYEQYF.

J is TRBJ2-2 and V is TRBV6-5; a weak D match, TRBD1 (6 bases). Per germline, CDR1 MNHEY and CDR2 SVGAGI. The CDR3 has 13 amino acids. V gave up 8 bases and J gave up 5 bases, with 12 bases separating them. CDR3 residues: CASDLTGTGELFF. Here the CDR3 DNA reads TGTGCCAGCGATCTTACAGGGACCGGGGAGCTGTTTTTT.

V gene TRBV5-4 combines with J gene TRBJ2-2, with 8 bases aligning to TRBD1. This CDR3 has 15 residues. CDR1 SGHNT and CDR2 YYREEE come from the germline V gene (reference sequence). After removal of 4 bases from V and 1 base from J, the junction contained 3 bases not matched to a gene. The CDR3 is CASSQTGGNTGELFF. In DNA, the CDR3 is TGTGCCAGCAGCCAAACAGGGGGGAACACCGGGGAGCTGTTTTTT. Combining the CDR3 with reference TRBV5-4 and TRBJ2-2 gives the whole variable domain ETGVTQSPTHLIKTRGQQVTLRCSSQSGHNTVSWYQQALGQGPQFIFQYYREEENGRGNFPPRFSGLQFPNYSSELNVNALELDDSALYLCASSQTGGNTGELFFGEGSRLTVL.